The 5 T cell receptor beta chains given below trace back to one sample, sequenced in a study of neurological immune-mediated disorders. TCRdb independently ran MiXCR on the 5' RACE reads; one entry per CDR3 protein. The sample contains roughly 76,000 distinct CDR3 sequences, 3% to 4% of which appear only once. Sample: PBMCs. Receptors were obtained from a woman in her fifties or sixties with multiple sclerosis.

The sample holds many counts of this clonotype. DNA for the CDR3: TGTGCCAGCAGCCGGGGACAGACCTACGAGCAGTACTTC. Its translation is CASSRGQTYEQYF. The chain employs TRBV9 and TRBJ2-7, with TRBD1 identical over 7 bases. This CDR3 is built from 13 residues. Germline assignment: CDR1 SGDLS and CDR2 YYNGEE. J lost 2 bases, V lost 4 bases, and 3 bases had no gene match.

This clonotype occurred many times. The chain combines TRBV25-1 with TRBJ1-1; a weak D match, TRBD1 (5 bases). The V and J ends lost 2 bases and 2 bases respectively, with 12 bases between them. Germline-derived CDR1 and CDR2 are MGHDK and SYGVNS. CDR3 size: 15 residues. Written as DNA, the CDR3 is TGTGCCAGCAGTGAAAGTGAGCAGGGAAACACTGAAGCTTTCTTT. It translates to CASSESEQGNTEAFF.

There are many counts of this clonotype. The gene calls are TRBV11-2 and TRBJ2-3, with 10 nucleotides matching TRBD2. This CDR3 spans 15 amino acids. Trimming at V came to 2 bases and at J to 1 base, leaving 0 bases not matched to a gene. Germline CDR1 SGHAT, CDR2 FQNNGV. The CDR3 nucleotides read TGTGCCAGCAGCTTACTAGCGGGGGGCACAGATACGCAGTATTTT. It specifies CASSLLAGGTDTQYF.

The sample holds many counts of this clonotype. CDR3 sequence (DNA): TGCAGTGCTAGACCAACTTCTCTGACAGGGGGGCGTACAGCTTTCTTT. It yields the protein CSARPTSLTGGRTAFF. V usage is TRBV20-1 and J usage is TRBJ1-1; 9 bases align to TRBD1. The V and J ends lost 2 bases and 10 bases, in that order; junction bases with no gene match: 17. The germline gives CDR1 DFQATT, CDR2 SNEGSKA (reference sequence). The CDR3 consists of 16 residues.

The table lists this clonotype with many counts. V usage is TRBV18 and J usage is TRBJ1-4; D is possibly TRBD1 (6 bases). This CDR3 comprises 14 residues. CDR1 KGHSH and CDR2 LQKENI come from the germline V gene. Trimming removed 1 base at V and 4 bases at J, with 7 bases between. CDR3 loop: CASSPRDINEKLFF. In DNA form, the CDR3 reads TGTGCCAGCTCACCACGGGACATTAATGAAAAACTGTTTTTT.